Below, 7 T cell receptor beta chains from the same sample are listed, as sequenced in a study of CD8 T cells in ankylosing spondylitis. TCRdb re-derived calls from the 5' RACE reads in MiXCR, one entry per CDR3 protein. Of a few hundred thousand distinct CDR3 sequences listed, about 20% are singletons. The specimen sequenced was blood, either unsorted or a sorted T cell fraction (not recorded which). The receptors were sampled from a male donor with ankylosing spondylitis or in good health (not recorded which).

In its sample, this clonotype was seen a few times. This sequence joins TRBV27 and TRBJ2-7; 7 bases fit TRBD1. The CDR3 is 14 residues long. The junction had 6 bases not matched to a gene; V was cut back by 5 bases and J by 2 bases. In germline, CDR1 is MNHEY, CDR2 SMNVEV (reference sequence). The CDR3 DNA is TGTGCCAGCAGTAGACAGGGAAGTCCCTACGAGCAGTACTTC. Protein: CASSRQGSPYEQYF.

V usage is TRBV4-2 and J usage is TRBJ2-5, with D perhaps matching TRBD2 (5 bases). Germline-derived CDR1 and CDR2 are LGHNA and YNFKEQ. The CDR3 runs 15 residues. The V end was cut by 1 base, the J end by 2 bases, with 11 bases between. In nucleotides, the CDR3 is TGTGCCAGCAGCCAAGTGGGCGGGTCTCAAGAGACCCAGTACTTC. Protein product: CASSQVGGSQETQYF.

The chain combines TRBV5-1 with TRBJ2-7; TRBD1 agrees at 8 bases. From germline, CDR1 is SGHRS and CDR2 YFSETQ. This CDR3 has 17 residues. J lost 1 base, V lost 4 bases, and 13 bases had no gene match. CDR3 in amino acids: CASSNGQGESLSYEQYF. The CDR3, as DNA: TGCGCCAGCAGCAACGGACAGGGCGAATCCCTTTCCTACGAGCAGTACTTC.

This clonotype rates as medium-sized (0.01 to 0.1%). The chain couples TRBV7-9 to TRBJ2-5; TRBD2 agrees at 10 bases. Germline V lookup: CDR1 SEHNR, CDR2 FQNEAQ (reference sequence). This CDR3 is 14 amino acids long. V was clipped by 6 bases and J by 2 bases; unmatched bases: 3. The CDR3 nucleotides read TGTGCCAGCAGTATACTAGCGGGGCAAGAGACCCAGTACTTC. Protein product: CASSILAGQETQYF.

The V gene is TRBV29-1, the J gene TRBJ2-7; a weak D match, TRBD2 (5 bases). V lost 3 bases and J 0 bases, leaving 9 bases between the germline ends. The CDR3 consists of 13 residues. CDR1 is SQVTM, CDR2 ANQGSEA, per germline. In DNA form, the CDR3 reads TGCAGCGTTGAGCTAGCTAGCTCCTACGAGCAGTACTTC. Protein product: CSVELASSYEQYF.

This clonotype was counted ten times or more. The chain carries TRBV2 and TRBJ1-5, with 7 bases aligning to TRBD1. Germline-derived CDR1 and CDR2 are SNHLY and FYNNEI. Trimming removed 8 bases from V and 8 bases from J; junction bases left unmatched: 15. The CDR3 runs to 15 residues. This CDR3 is CASGGTALPGEPQHF. Written as DNA, the CDR3 is TGTGCCAGCGGGGGGACAGCCCTCCCAGGCGAGCCCCAGCATTTT.

In this sample, this clonotype turned up a few times. V usage is TRBV12-3 or TRBV12-4 and J usage is TRBJ2-7; D ambiguous. The CDR3 totals 12 residues. V lost 4 bases and J 5 bases, leaving 9 bases between the germline ends. The DNA of the CDR3 is TGTGCCAGCAGTTACGTGATCCACGAGCAGTACTTC. This codes for CASSYVIHEQYF.